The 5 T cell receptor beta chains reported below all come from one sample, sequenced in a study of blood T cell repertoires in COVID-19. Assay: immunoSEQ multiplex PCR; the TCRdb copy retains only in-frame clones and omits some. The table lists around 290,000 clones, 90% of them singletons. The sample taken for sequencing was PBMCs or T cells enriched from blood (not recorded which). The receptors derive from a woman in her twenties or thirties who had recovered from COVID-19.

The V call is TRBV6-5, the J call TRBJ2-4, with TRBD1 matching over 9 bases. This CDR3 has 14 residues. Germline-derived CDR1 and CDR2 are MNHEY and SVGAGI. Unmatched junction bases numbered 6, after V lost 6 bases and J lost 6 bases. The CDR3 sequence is CASSSRQGGNIQYF. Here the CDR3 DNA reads TGTGCCAGCAGCAGCAGACAGGGGGGAAACATTCAGTACTTC.

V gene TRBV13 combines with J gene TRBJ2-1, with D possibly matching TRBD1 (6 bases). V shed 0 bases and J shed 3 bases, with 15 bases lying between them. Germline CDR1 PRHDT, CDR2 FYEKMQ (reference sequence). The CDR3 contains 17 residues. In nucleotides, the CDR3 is TGTGCCAGCAGCTTAGGCTTTTTTGGGGGCAGCTACAATGAGCAGTTCTTC. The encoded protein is CASSLGFFGGSYNEQFF.

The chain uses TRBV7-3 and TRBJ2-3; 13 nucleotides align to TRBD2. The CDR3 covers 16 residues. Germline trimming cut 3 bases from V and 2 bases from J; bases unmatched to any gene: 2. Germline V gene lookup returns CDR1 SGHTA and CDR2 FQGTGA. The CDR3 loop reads CASSLGLAGITDTQYF. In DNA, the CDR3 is TGTGCCAGCAGCTTGGGACTAGCGGGAATCACAGATACGCAGTATTTT.

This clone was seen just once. CDR3 DNA: TGTGCCATCAGTGCAACCGGGACAGTAGTCGGGACTAGCGGGAGGGCCCTCTACGAGCAGTACTTC. As protein: CAISATGTVVGTSGRALYEQYF. V gene TRBV10-3 combines with J gene TRBJ2-7, with 16 bases matching TRBD2. Germline V gene lookup returns CDR1 ENHRY and CDR2 SYGVKD. The V and J ends lost 4 bases and 3 bases, in that order; junction bases with no gene match: 21. This CDR3 has 22 amino acids.

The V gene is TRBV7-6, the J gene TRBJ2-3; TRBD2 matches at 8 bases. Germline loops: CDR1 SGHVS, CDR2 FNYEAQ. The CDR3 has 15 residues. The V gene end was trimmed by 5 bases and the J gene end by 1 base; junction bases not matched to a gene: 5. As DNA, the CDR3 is TGTGCCAGCAGCGTCACTAGCGGCGGCACAGATACGCAGTATTTT. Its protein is CASSVTSGGTDTQYF.